The 5 T cell receptor beta chains listed next were all sequenced from one sample in a study of metastatic and nonmetastatic thyroid tumors. TCRdb re-called clones via MiXCR from the PCR reads. The sample lists about 21,000 clones; roughly 20% were seen once. Prior to thyroid surgery, none of the patients had received any treatment. The specimen sequenced was tumor tissue. The receptors were gathered from a male donor with papillary thyroid cancer or a benign thyroid nodule (not recorded which). Some clones in this sample may be carry-over from other donors' samples.

This clone occurred once. CDR3: CASSTRVTGADNEQFF. The CDR3 nucleotides are TGTGCCAGCAGTACACGGGTGACAGGAGCCGACAATGAGCAGTTCTTC. The rearrangement uses TRBV2 and TRBJ2-1, with D maybe TRBD1 (6 bases). The ends were cut back, 5 bases at V and 5 bases at J, with 19 bases in the middle. This CDR3 has 16 amino acids. Germline V lookup: CDR1 SNHLY, CDR2 FYNNEI.

This clone was detected only once. The V and J genes are TRBV4-1 and TRBJ2-7, with 9 bases aligning to TRBD2. From germline, CDR1 is MGHRA and CDR2 YSYEKL. This CDR3 region has 15 residues. V lost 5 bases and J lost 0; bases outside the gene matches: 5. Here the CDR3 reads CASSTGLASSYEQYF. In DNA, the CDR3 is TGCGCCAGCAGCACAGGACTAGCGTCCTCCTACGAGCAGTACTTC.

This clone is deemed medium-sized (0.01 to 0.1%). The chain has TRBV9 and TRBJ2-2; D unresolved. With 0 bases removed from V and 6 bases from J, the gap between germline ends came to 12 bases. Germline V lookup: CDR1 SGDLS, CDR2 YYNGEE. This CDR3 has 15 amino acids. Here the CDR3 DNA reads TGTGCCAGCAGCGTAGGTATAGGATTCGCCGGGGAGCTGTTTTTT. Its protein product is CASSVGIGFAGELFF.

There are many counts of this clone. The chain employs TRBV10-3 and TRBJ2-5, with D perhaps being TRBD1 or TRBD2 (5 bases each). With 0 bases removed from V and 4 bases from J, the gap between germline ends came to 15 bases. CDR1 is ENHRY, CDR2 SYGVKD, per germline. The CDR3 totals 16 residues. DNA of the CDR3: TGTGCCATCAGTGAGTCACCCGGGACCGTCCCAGAGACCCAGTACTTC. This codes for CAISESPGTVPETQYF.

The V gene is TRBV9, the J gene TRBJ1-3; D remains ambiguous. V lost 2 bases and J 0 bases, leaving 9 bases between the germline ends. The CDR3 length is 15 residues. Germline V gives CDR1 SGDLS, CDR2 YYNGEE. The CDR3 DNA reads as TGTGCCAGCAGCGTGGCCGGGAGCTCTGGAAACACCATATATTTT. Translation gives CASSVAGSSGNTIYF.